This T cell receptor beta chain was recovered during a study of cytomegalovirus exposure and HLA in healthy donors. Comment on this clone: Its antigen is not known.

Losses at the gene ends were 4 bases for V and 13 bases for J; bases not matched to a gene: 5. CDR3 length equals 12 residues. Germline lookup yields CDR1 SGHAT and CDR2 FQNNGV. Overall study findings and caveats: In vitro, three CMV-associated chains proved specific for CMV antigens. A previous analysis found most TCR beta V segments productive roughly 87% or roughly 30% of the time. Later analysis suggested most CMV-associated TCR beta chains were HLA-restricted.

Vbeta (60) and Jbeta (13) primers were used in the PCR. The table came from immunoSEQ multiplex PCR; TCRdb's copy has only in-frame clones and leaves some out. The sample records around 170,000 clones, about four fifths being singletons. The sample was PBMCs. The V and J genes are TRBV11-2 and TRBJ1-2; 11 nucleotides line up with TRBD1. The TCR comes from a boy under 10 years old in good health and CMV-seronegative. CDR3 nucleotides: TGTGCCAGCAGCTCCGGGACAGGGGGTTCCACCTTC. Its protein product is CASSSGTGGSTF.